This entry lists 8 T cell receptor beta chains sequenced from one sample in a study of T cells in Graves' hyperthyroidism and ophthalmopathy (dated by TCRdb to between 2019 and 2020). Library prep was done by multiplex PCR. TCRdb records Illumina HiSeq 2000 as the sequencer. Amplification of TCR beta CDR3 regions was carried out from RNA transcripts. A first-round RT-PCR of the TCR CDR3 used the HTBI primer set with the Qiagen OneStep RT-PCR kit. The public reads were reanalyzed by TCRdb: fastp trimming at Q25, MiXCR alignment, in-frame beta chains only. Rows are unified per CDR3 protein, each entry keeping the most common DNA and genes. Across this sample there are a few hundred thousand distinct CDR3 sequences, with roughly 14% seen only once. The ten biggest clones cover around 20% of the sample. Sequences were obtained from blood. The receptors come from a woman in her twenties or thirties with Graves' ophthalmopathy.

The rearrangement links TRBV24-1 to TRBJ2-2, with 12 bases fitting TRBD1. Germline lookup yields CDR1 KGHDR and CDR2 SFDVKD. The V and J ends lost 4 bases and 6 bases, in that order; junction bases with no gene match: 5. The CDR3 covers 16 residues. The CDR3 coding sequence is TGTGCCACCAGTGACCCCGGGACAGGGGGCCCCGGGGAGCTGTTTTTT. It yields the protein CATSDPGTGGPGELFF.

This clonotype was seen repeatedly, ten times or more. The gene calls are TRBV27 and TRBJ1-5; D unresolved. The CDR3 has 17 amino acids. Germline-derived CDR1 and CDR2 are MNHEY and SMNVEV (reference sequence). V dropped 1 base and J dropped 0 bases, with 13 bases sitting between them. For the CDR3, the DNA is TGTGCCAGCAGTTTATGGGGAGGTAGTTATAGCAATCAGCCCCAGCATTTT. This codes for CASSLWGGSYSNQPQHF.

The chain joins TRBV6-1 to TRBJ2-3; 9 nucleotides match TRBD2. The CDR3 totals 15 residues. Losses at the gene ends were 3 bases for V and 6 bases for J; bases not matched to a gene: 7. Germline loops: CDR1 MNHNS, CDR2 SASEGT. The CDR3 DNA sequence: TGTGCCAGCAGTGACGGCGGGGGGGCTGCGGATACGCAGTATTTT. It is translated as CASSDGGGAADTQYF.

The genes are TRBV10-1 and TRBJ2-7; TRBD1 matches at 9 bases. The CDR3 is 13 residues long. V shed 2 bases and J 7 bases; nucleotides not matched to a gene: 3. Germline V gene data show CDR1 as WNHNN and CDR2 as SYGVQD (reference sequence). The DNA of the CDR3 is TGCGCCAGCAGTGAGGGACAGGGGAGGGAGCAGTACTTC. Amino acids: CASSEGQGREQYF.

This clonotype was found many times. The chain is built from TRBV2 and TRBJ2-7, with a possible D match to TRBD1 (6 bases). V dropped 6 bases and J dropped 5 bases, with 14 bases sitting between them. This CDR3 contains 13 residues. Per germline, CDR1 SNHLY and CDR2 FYNNEI. The CDR3 is CASRRTNRDEQYF. CDR3 sequence (DNA): TGTGCCAGCAGGCGGACCAACAGGGACGAGCAGTACTTC.

This clonotype was seen many times. The chain carries TRBV20-1 and TRBJ2-5; TRBD2 agrees at 11 bases. V shed 6 bases, J shed 3 bases, and the junction held 6 bases outside the gene matches. In germline, CDR1 is DFQATT, CDR2 SNEGSKA (reference sequence). This CDR3 has 14 amino acids. Here the CDR3 DNA reads TGCAGTGCCCTACTAGCGGGGGCCAAAGAGACCCAGTACTTC. It specifies CSALLAGAKETQYF.

This clonotype was seen ten or more times. This chain uses TRBV19 with TRBJ2-5; D is perhaps TRBD1 or TRBD2 (5 bases each). Trimming took off 3 bases at V and 4 bases at J, with 9 bases between the two ends. Germline V gene sequence: CDR1 LNHDA, CDR2 SQIVND (reference sequence). The CDR3 contains 13 residues. The CDR3 nucleotides read TGTGCCAGTAGTATCCCCGGGGCAGAGACCCAGTACTTC. Amino acid sequence: CASSIPGAETQYF.

This clonotype showed up just a few times. The gene calls are TRBV29-1 and TRBJ2-1, with no clear D. Trimming pared 5 bases from V and 7 bases from J, leaving 9 bases between. Germline V lookup: CDR1 SQVTM, CDR2 ANQGSEA. This CDR3 has 11 residues. The CDR3 nucleotides read TGCAGCGTTTTGGAAGTTAATGAGCAGTTCTTC. It specifies CSVLEVNEQFF.